The present T cell receptor (beta chain) was sequenced within a study of T cells in Graves' hyperthyroidism and ophthalmopathy. This clonotype was counted at least ten times. It was uncontrolled infection, other autoimmune disease, pregnancy or lactation that excluded patients. The PBMCs were sourced from fresh peripheral blood (less than 11 ml). Germline CDR1 SQVTM, CDR2 ANQGSEA. Trimming stripped 5 bases from V and 6 bases from J, with 14 bases between. The CDR3 loop spans 12 amino acids. RNA transcripts gave rise to amplified TCR beta CDR3 regions. The HTBI primer set was used in a first-round RT-PCR of the TCR CDR3. TCRdb reprocessed the multiplex PCR reads via MiXCR and lists one record per CDR3 protein. The sample includes around 760,000 distinct CDR3 sequences, around 40% of them seen just once.

J is TRBJ2-7 and V is TRBV29-1; D not certain. This receptor was obtained from a woman aged 40 to 49 with Graves' hyperthyroidism. Sequenced material: blood. CDR3 protein: CSVRTDTCEQYF. The CDR3 bases are TGCAGCGTTCGCACAGATACCTGCGAGCAGTACTTC.